This TCR beta chain was captured by sequencing in a study of beta chain features in type 1 diabetes. As for the study in general: Patients and healthy donors were similar in age, gender and cell yields.

There was one heparinised blood draw per donor, averaging roughly 110 mL. CDR3 size: 13 residues. V lost 4 bases and J 5 bases, leaving 10 bases between the germline ends. Germline V gene lookup returns CDR1 SSHAT and CDR2 FNYEAQ (reference sequence). Of note for this clone: What it binds is not known.

The authors reverse transcribed all of the isolated RNA, so sequencing captured expressed TCRB transcripts. TCRdb's copy holds only in-frame clones and misses some; the assay was immunoSEQ multiplex PCR. Of about 170,000 clones listed, roughly 8% are singletons. Study-level results: Researchers report that Type 1 diabetes patients had moderately but significantly shorter TCRB CDR3s across all four CD4+ subsets. TCRB repertoires of naive, central memory and Treg cells appeared more similar among patients than among healthy donors. Insertions were fewer and deletions more numerous at VDJ junctions in type 1 diabetes patients.

The receptor comes from a man aged 18-30 years with type 1 diabetes. The sequencing input was central memory CD4+ T cells from blood. The chain is built from TRBV7-7 and TRBJ2-3, with TRBD1 as a possible D gene (6 bases). The CDR3: CASSSLRGDTQYF. CDR3 nucleotide sequence: TGTGCCAGCAGCTCCCTCAGGGGAGATACGCAGTATTTT.